Sequencing of this TCR beta chain was carried out in a study of blood T cells in healthy people across ages. For the second PCR, which ran for roughly 6 to 12 cycles, a sample-barcoded 5' primer and a J-beta primer mix were used. Each cDNA molecule received a tag from a template-switch adaptor that had 12 random nucleotides. TCRdb re-derived calls from the 5' RACE reads in MiXCR, one entry per CDR3 protein. The sample yields hundreds of thousands of distinct CDR3 sequences, around 38% seen once. The clonotype comes from a man at least 80 years old in good health. The source material was blood.

CDR3 nucleotides: TGCAGTGCTAGACGGGCCGGGACAGACAACTATGGCTACACCTTC. This gives the protein CSARRAGTDNYGYTF. The chain uses TRBV20-1 and TRBJ1-2; 7 bases map to TRBD1. V lost 2 bases to trimming and J lost 2 bases; unmatched junction nucleotides: 8. The CDR3 extends over 15 amino acids. Germline V CDR1 and CDR2: DFQATT, SNEGSKA (reference sequence).